This T cell receptor (beta chain) originates from a study of T cells in Graves' hyperthyroidism and ophthalmopathy. This clonotype was recorded at least ten times. It was RNA transcripts that yielded the amplified TCR beta CDR3 regions. RT-PCR in the first round (using the HTBI primer set) targeted the TCR CDR3. A single record per CDR3 protein comes from TCRdb applying MiXCR to the multiplex PCR reads. The repertoire has around 300,000 distinct CDR3 sequences, more than 11% of them found once; the top ten carry roughly 25%. Patients aged 18 to 65 with hyperthyroidism were newly diagnosed, with duration under 2 months. The source of this sequence is a woman aged 30 to 39 with Graves' hyperthyroidism. The specimen was blood.

The CDR3 nucleotides are TGTGCCAGCAGCTCCGGACAGCACCGGAACACTGAAGCTTTCTTT. It is translated as CASSSGQHRNTEAFF. The rearrangement uses TRBV11-2 and TRBJ1-1, with TRBD1 as a possible D gene (6 bases). The CDR3 covers 15 residues. The V and J ends lost 4 bases and 1 base respectively, with 13 bases between them. Germline V lookup: CDR1 SGHAT, CDR2 FQNNGV.